Below are 14 T cell receptor beta chains sequenced from a single sample in a study of OX40 agonist ivuxolimab in advanced cancers. Sequencing used immunoSEQ multiplex PCR; TCRdb keeps in-frame clones, though not all of them. The table includes 50,000 or so clones, approximately 90% detected once. Sequencing was performed on CD4+ or CD8+ T cells sorted from blood, taken in a trial of the OX40 agonist ivuxolimab. The receptors were sampled from an adult with an advanced solid tumor such as melanoma, head and neck, liver or kidney cancer.

The CDR3 DNA reads TGTGCTAGTGGTTTGATAGACGGACAGGGGAAGGGTGGCTACACCTTC. Residues: CASGLIDGQGKGGYTF. J is TRBJ1-2 and V is TRBV12-5; 9 nucleotides line up with TRBD1. V shed 2 bases, J shed 7 bases, and the junction held 11 bases outside the gene matches. The CDR3 has 16 residues. The germline CDR1 and CDR2 sequences are LGHNT and FRNRAP.

The J gene is TRBJ2-3, the V gene TRBV7-2; D remains ambiguous. The length of the CDR3 is 12 residues. The V and J ends lost 1 base and 4 bases respectively, with 3 bases between them. The germline V gene has CDR1 SGHTA and CDR2 FQGNSA. The DNA for the CDR3 is TGTGCCAGCAGCTTAGGGGCAGATACGCAGTATTTT. It translates to CASSLGADTQYF.

The rearrangement uses TRBV5-6 and TRBJ2-7; the match to TRBD1 covers 9 bases. Per the germline V gene, CDR1 is SGHDT and CDR2 is YYEEEE. The CDR3 is 16 residues long. The V and J ends lost 0 bases and 3 bases, in that order; junction bases with no gene match: 7. This CDR3 reads CASSLGQGENYYEQYF. The CDR3 nucleotides read TGTGCCAGCAGCTTGGGACAGGGGGAAAACTACTACGAGCAGTACTTC.

This chain uses TRBV13 with TRBJ2-7; D not resolved. The germline CDR1 and CDR2 sequences are PRHDT and FYEKMQ (reference sequence). The CDR3 is 13 amino acids. Trimming stripped 2 bases from V and 1 base from J, with 6 bases between. The CDR3 DNA reads TGTGCCAGCAGCTTAACAGTTTCCTACGAGCAGTACTTC. Its translation is CASSLTVSYEQYF.

The gene calls are TRBV5-6 and TRBJ1-2; 8 bases match TRBD1. The CDR3 contains 17 residues. The V segment lost 4 bases and the J segment 6 bases; nucleotides outside the gene matches: 17. Germline V gene data show CDR1 as SGHDT and CDR2 as YYEEEE. The CDR3 protein is CASSQEAVAGGLDGYTF. The CDR3 DNA reads as TGTGCCAGCAGCCAGGAAGCGGTCGCAGGGGGCCTGGATGGCTACACCTTC.

The gene calls are TRBV5-4 and TRBJ1-2, with TRBD1 matching 12 bases. J was trimmed by 3 bases and V by 4 bases; bases with no gene match: 4. Germline assignment: CDR1 SGHNT and CDR2 YYREEE (reference sequence). The CDR3 runs 15 residues. The CDR3 loop is CASSAGTGGHYGYTF. The CDR3 nucleotides read TGTGCCAGCAGCGCCGGGACAGGGGGCCACTATGGCTACACCTTC.

The V and J genes are TRBV11-2 and TRBJ2-2; D is undetermined. This CDR3 contains 11 residues. With 6 bases removed from V and 3 bases from J, the gap between germline ends came to 2 bases. Germline CDR1 and CDR2: SGHAT and FQNNGV. CDR3 in DNA: TGTGCCAGCAGTTACACCGGGGAGCTGTTTTTT. Translating gives CASSYTGELFF.

The rearrangement uses TRBV4-1 and TRBJ2-7, with TRBD2 identical over 11 bases. The ends lost 4 bases at V and 2 bases at J; junction bases unmatched: 4. CDR3 length: 15 amino acids. The V gene's germline CDR1 is MGHRA and CDR2 YSYEKL. CDR3 sequence: CASSPLAGGTYEQYF. The CDR3 DNA sequence: TGCGCCAGCAGCCCGTTAGCGGGAGGGACCTACGAGCAGTACTTC.

This chain connects TRBV6-1 to TRBJ1-2; weak D call: TRBD1 (5 bases). CDR1 and CDR2 (germline): MNHNS, SASEGT. The CDR3 totals 15 residues. Trimming left V 5 bases short and J 2 bases short, with 15 bases between. This CDR3 is CASSSPQTVNYGYTF. DNA of the CDR3: TGTGCCAGCAGTTCCCCTCAGACAGTCAACTATGGCTACACCTTC.

The table lists this clone with a count of one. J is TRBJ1-2 and V is TRBV6-1; D remains ambiguous. The V gene lost 7 bases and the J gene lost 0 bases, with 9 bases spanning the gap. Germline CDR1 is MNHNS and CDR2 is SASEGT. The CDR3 extends over 13 amino acids. The CDR3 nucleotides are TGTGCCAGCATCCACAGCGCTAACTATGGCTACACCTTC. This sequence encodes CASIHSANYGYTF.

CDR3 bases: TGTGCCAGCAGCTTGGGGGGCGTCACTGAAGCTTTCTTT. It translates to CASSLGGVTEAFF. The rearrangement links TRBV5-6 to TRBJ1-1, with D perhaps TRBD1 (5 bases). V dropped 0 bases and J dropped 4 bases, with 7 bases sitting between them. Germline CDR1 and CDR2: SGHDT and YYEEEE. The CDR3 runs 13 residues.

The chain joins TRBV6-5 to TRBJ1-2; D remains unclear. With 2 bases removed from V and 6 bases from J, the gap between germline ends came to 10 bases. This CDR3 is 13 amino acids long. Germline V gene data show CDR1 as MNHEY and CDR2 as SVGAGI. This chain's CDR3 is CASSYGRGNGYTF. CDR3 bases: TGTGCCAGCAGTTACGGGAGAGGGAATGGCTACACCTTC.

The CDR3 here is CASRPLGGGDTGELFF. The CDR3, as DNA: TGTGCCAGCAGGCCCCTTGGGGGAGGTGACACCGGGGAGCTGTTTTTT. This chain links TRBV2 with TRBJ2-2; perhaps TRBD2 as D (6 bases). The CDR3 consists of 16 residues. Trimming pared 6 bases from V and 3 bases from J, leaving 17 bases between. The germline V gene has CDR1 SNHLY and CDR2 FYNNEI.

The gene calls are TRBV6-9 and TRBJ2-5, with D unclear. Germline CDR1 MNHGY, CDR2 SVAAGI. Trimming took 6 bases from V and 7 from J, leaving 12 bases between them. CDR3 size: 12 residues. The DNA of the CDR3 is TGTGCCAGCAGGATAGGAATACTGACCCAGTACTTC. Its translation is CASRIGILTQYF.